This T cell receptor (beta chain) was sequenced during a study of T cell responses to AZD1222 COVID-19 vaccine. Trimming removed 0 bases from V and 0 bases from J; junction bases left unmatched: 9. This CDR3 has 19 amino acids. Germline CDR1 is SGDLS and CDR2 is YYNGEE. Produced via immunoSEQ multiplex PCR; TCRdb's table is partial and in-frame only. The sample has 160,000 or so clones, more than 90% seen once. The source material was peripheral blood, sampled on day 0 of AZD1222 vaccination. The rearrangement links TRBV9 to TRBJ2-1; TRBD2 matches at 10 bases. The TCR comes from an adult in good health. The chain's CDR3 is CASSVGGTSVPSSYNEQFF. The CDR3 coding sequence is TGTGCCAGCAGCGTAGGCGGGACTAGCGTACCGAGCTCCTACAATGAGCAGTTCTTC.